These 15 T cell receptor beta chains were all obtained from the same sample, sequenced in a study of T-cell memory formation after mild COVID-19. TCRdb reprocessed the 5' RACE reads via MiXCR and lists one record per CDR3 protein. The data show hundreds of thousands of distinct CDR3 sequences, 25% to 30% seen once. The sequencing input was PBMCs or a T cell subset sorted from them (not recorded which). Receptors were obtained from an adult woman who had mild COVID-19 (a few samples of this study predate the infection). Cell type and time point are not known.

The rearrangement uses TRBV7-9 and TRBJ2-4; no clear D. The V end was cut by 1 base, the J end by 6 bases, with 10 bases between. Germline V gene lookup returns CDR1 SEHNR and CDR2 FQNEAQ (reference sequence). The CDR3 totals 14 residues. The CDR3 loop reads CASSLGAELNIQYF. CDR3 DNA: TGTGCCAGCAGCTTAGGGGCTGAGTTAAACATTCAGTACTTC.

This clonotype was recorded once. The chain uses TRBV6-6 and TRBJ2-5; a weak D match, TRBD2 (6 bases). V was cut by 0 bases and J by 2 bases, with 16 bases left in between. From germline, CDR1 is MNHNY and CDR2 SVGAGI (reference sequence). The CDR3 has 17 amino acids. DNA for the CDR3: TGTGCCAGCAGTTACTCAGTATCCGGGGGACCTCAAGAGACCCAGTACTTC. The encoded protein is CASSYSVSGGPQETQYF.

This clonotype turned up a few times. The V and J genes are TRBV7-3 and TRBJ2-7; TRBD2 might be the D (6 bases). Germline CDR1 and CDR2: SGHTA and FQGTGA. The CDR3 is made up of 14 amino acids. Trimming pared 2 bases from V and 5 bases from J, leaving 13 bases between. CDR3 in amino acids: CASSLCGVVHEQYF. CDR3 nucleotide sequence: TGTGCCAGCAGCTTATGCGGGGTGGTCCACGAGCAGTACTTC.

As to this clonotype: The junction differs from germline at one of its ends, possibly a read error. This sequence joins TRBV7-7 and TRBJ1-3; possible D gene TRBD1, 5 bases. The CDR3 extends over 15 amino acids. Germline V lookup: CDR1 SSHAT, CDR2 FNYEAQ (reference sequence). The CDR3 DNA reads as TGTGCTAGCAGCTTGAGTGCAGGGACTGGAAACACCATATATTTT. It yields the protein CASSLSAGTGNTIYF.

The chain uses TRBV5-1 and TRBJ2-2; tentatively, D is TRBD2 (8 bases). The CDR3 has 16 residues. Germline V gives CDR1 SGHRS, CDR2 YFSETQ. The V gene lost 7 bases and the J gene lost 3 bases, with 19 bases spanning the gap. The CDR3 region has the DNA TGCGCCAGCGGAGCCCTTAGCGGGACAGACACCGGGGAGCTGTTTTTT. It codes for CASGALSGTDTGELFF.

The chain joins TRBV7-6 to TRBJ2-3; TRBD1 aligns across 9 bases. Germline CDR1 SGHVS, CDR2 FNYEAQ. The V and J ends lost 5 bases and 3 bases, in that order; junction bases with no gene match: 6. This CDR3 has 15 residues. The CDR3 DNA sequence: TGTGCCAGCAGCAATACAGGGGGCCTGACAGATACGCAGTATTTT. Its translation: CASSNTGGLTDTQYF.

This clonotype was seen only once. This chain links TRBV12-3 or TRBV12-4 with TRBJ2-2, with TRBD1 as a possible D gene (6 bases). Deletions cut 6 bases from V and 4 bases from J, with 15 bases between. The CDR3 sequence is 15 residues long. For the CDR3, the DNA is TGTGCCAGCAGGCTGTCCGGGACAATCACCGGGGAGCTGTTTTTT. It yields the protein CASRLSGTITGELFF.

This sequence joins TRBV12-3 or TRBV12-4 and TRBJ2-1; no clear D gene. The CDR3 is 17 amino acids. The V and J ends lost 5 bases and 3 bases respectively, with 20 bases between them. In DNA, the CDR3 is TGTGCCAGCAGTCTCGCCGAAACTTACGCTGTCTACAATGAGCAGTTCTTC. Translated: CASSLAETYAVYNEQFF.

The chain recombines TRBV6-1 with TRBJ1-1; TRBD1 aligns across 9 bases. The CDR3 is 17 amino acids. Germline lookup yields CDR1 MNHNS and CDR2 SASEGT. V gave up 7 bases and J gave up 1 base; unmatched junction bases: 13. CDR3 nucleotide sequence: TGTGCCAGCACCGACGCCGCCTCGACAGGGGGGAACACTGAAGCTTTCTTT. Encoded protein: CASTDAASTGGNTEAFF.

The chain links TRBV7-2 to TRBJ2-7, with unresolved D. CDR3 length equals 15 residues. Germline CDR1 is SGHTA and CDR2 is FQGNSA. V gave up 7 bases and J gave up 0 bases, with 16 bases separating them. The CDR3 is CASTPETAVSYEQYF. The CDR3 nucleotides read TGTGCCAGCACCCCCGAAACGGCAGTCTCCTACGAGCAGTACTTC. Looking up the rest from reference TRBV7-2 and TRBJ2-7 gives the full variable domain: GAGVSQSPSNKVTEKGKDVELRCDPISGHTALYWYRQSLGQGLEFLIYFQGNSAPDKSGLPSDRFSAERTGGSVSTLTIQRTQQEDSAVYLCASTPETAVSYEQYFGPGTRLTVT.

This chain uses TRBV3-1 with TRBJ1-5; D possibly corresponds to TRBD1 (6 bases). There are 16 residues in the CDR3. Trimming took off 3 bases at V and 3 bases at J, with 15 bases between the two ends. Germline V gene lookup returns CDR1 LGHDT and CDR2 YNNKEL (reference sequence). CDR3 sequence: CASSQHPPGDNQPQHF. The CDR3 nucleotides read TGTGCCAGCAGCCAGCACCCGCCAGGGGACAATCAGCCCCAGCATTTT. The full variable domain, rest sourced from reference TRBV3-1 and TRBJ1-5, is DTAVSQTPKYLVTQMGNDKSIKCEQNLGHDTMYWYKQDSKKFLKIMFSYNNKELIINETVPNRFSPKSPDKAHLNLHINSLELGDSAVYFCASSQHPPGDNQPQHFGDGTRLSIL.

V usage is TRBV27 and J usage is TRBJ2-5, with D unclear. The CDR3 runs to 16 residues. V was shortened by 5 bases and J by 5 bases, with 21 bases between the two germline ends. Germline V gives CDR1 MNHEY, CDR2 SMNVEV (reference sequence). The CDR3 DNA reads TGTGCCAGCAGTCCCGGGTCTGGCGCCCCTAAGGAGACCCAGTACTTC. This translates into CASSPGSGAPKETQYF.

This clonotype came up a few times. CDR3 nucleotides: TGTGCCACCAGCAGGGGACCCACCGCGGGGGAGCAGTTCTTC. It specifies CATSRGPTAGEQFF. The chain recombines TRBV15 with TRBJ2-1; a weak D match, TRBD2 (6 bases). Germline loops: CDR1 LNHNV, CDR2 YYDKDF (reference sequence). The CDR3 totals 14 residues. The V and J ends lost 3 bases and 10 bases respectively, with 16 bases between them. Full variable domain (missing parts from reference TRBV15 and TRBJ2-1): DAMVIQNPRYQVTQFGKPVTLSCSQTLNHNVMYWYQQKSSQAPKLLFHYYDKDFNNEADTPDNFQSRRPNTSFCFLDIRSPGLGDTAMYLCATSRGPTAGEQFFGPGTRLTVL.

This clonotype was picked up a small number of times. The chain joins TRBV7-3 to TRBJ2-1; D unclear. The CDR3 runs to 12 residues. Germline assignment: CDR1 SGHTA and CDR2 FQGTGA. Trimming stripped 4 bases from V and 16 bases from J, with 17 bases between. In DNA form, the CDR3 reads TGTGCCAGCAGCTCTGATCTAGTCTTTGATTTCTTC. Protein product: CASSSDLVFDFF.

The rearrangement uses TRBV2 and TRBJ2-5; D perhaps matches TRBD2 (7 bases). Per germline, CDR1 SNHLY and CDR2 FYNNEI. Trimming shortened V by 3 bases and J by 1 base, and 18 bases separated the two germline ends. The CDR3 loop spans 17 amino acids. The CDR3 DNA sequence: TGTGCCAGCAGTGAGAAAGGGGCGGGGGCGTTCCAAGAGACCCAGTACTTC. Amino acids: CASSEKGAGAFQETQYF.